A selection of T cell receptor beta chains follows, all from one sample in a study of T cells in tuberculosis. Sequencing used immunoSEQ multiplex PCR; TCRdb keeps in-frame clones, though not all of them. This sample yields about 34,000 clones, of which 91% are seen a single time; about 2.2% belongs to the top ten. Sequenced sample: PBMCs. All receptors derive from a donor between 10 and 29 years old with latent tuberculosis or without tuberculosis infection. CDR3s include the opening cysteine and the closing phenylalanine or tryptophan. The D gene is left open where the match is weak. Part of the rows lack a size; the others show once, few, many or a class for expanded clones.

D gene	clone size	V gene	J gene	CDR3 DNA	CDR3 protein
-	-	TRBV28	TRBJ2-1	TGTGCCAGCAGTAGCCGGGATTACAGACTTCACAATGAGCAGTTCTTC	CASSSRDYRLHNEQFF
TRBD1	-	TRBV18	TRBJ1-1	TGTGCCAGCTCGGGACAGCAGAACACTGAAGCTTTCTTT	CASSGQQNTEAFF
TRBD1	-	TRBV18	TRBJ2-7	TGTGCCAGCTCACCAATGAGTAGGGGGCCCTACGAGCAGTACTTC	CASSPMSRGPYEQYF
TRBD1	-	TRBV28	TRBJ1-5	TGTGCCAGCAGCGCCCCAGGGGGCGGCAATCAGCCCCAGCATTTT	CASSAPGGGNQPQHF
TRBD2	-	TRBV19	TRBJ2-4	TGTGCCAGTAGAGCCCTGACTAGCGGGAGGGGGAACATTCAGTACTTC	CASRALTSGRGNIQYF
-	-	TRBV6-5	TRBJ1-5	TGTGCCAGCAGTTTGACAGGCAATCAGCCCCAGCATTTT	CASSLTGNQPQHF
-	-	TRBV5-1	TRBJ2-3	TGCGCCAGCAGCTTAGGTGGGGGCGGTACAGATACGCAGTATTTT	CASSLGGGGTDTQYF
-	once	TRBV14	TRBJ2-3	TGTGCCAGCAGCCAGGACGGACTAACCAGCACAGATACGCAGTATTTT	CASSQDGLTSTDTQYF
-	-	TRBV4-3	TRBJ1-4	TGCGCCAGCAGCCAGAGTCCTAATGAAAAACTGTTTTTT	CASSQSPNEKLFF
TRBD2	few	TRBV7-3	TRBJ2-1	TGTGCCAGCAGCAAGGGACTAGCCTACAATGAGCAGTTCTTC	CASSKGLAYNEQFF
-	-	TRBV7-9	TRBJ1-2	TGTGCCAGCAGCTTAGTAGTATCACAGCCTTACTATGGCTACACCTTC	CASSLVVSQPYYGYTF
-	-	TRBV11-2	TRBJ1-5	TGTGCCAGCAGCCCTGGGCGGGGGTCTAATCAGCCCCAGCATTTT	CASSPGRGSNQPQHF
-	-	TRBV19	TRBJ2-7	TGTGCCAGTAGCGAATACATAAACTACGAGCAGTACTTC	CASSEYINYEQYF